This T cell receptor beta chain was sequenced for a study of cytomegalovirus exposure and HLA in healthy donors. With regard to this clone: The antigen remains undetermined.

Germline-derived CDR1 and CDR2 are SGHTA and FQGNSA. Trimming shortened V by 4 bases and J by 2 bases, and 6 bases separated the two germline ends. CDR3 size: 14 residues. Study-wide points: Earlier analysis looked at TCR beta V segments, and most were productive about 90% or about 30% of the time.

With 60 Vbeta and 13 Jbeta primers, the PCR was carried out. Original methodology: In a later analysis, of around 83 million unique beta chains, roughly 9.9 million appeared in at least two donors. The repertoire was sequenced with immunoSEQ multiplex PCR; TCRdb's copy has only in-frame clones and lacks some. From that table come the V and J calls and clone size; the DNA was used to work out D and trimming. The data contain approximately 190,000 clones, about nine tenths of them singletons. Sequencing was done on a sample of PBMCs. The chain couples TRBV7-2 to TRBJ1-6; D is undetermined. This TCR was recovered from a boy younger than 10 in good health and CMV-seronegative. The CDR3 loop reads CASSSEAYNSPLHF. CDR3 nucleotide sequence: TGTGCCAGCAGCTCAGAGGCCTATAATTCACCCCTCCACTTT.